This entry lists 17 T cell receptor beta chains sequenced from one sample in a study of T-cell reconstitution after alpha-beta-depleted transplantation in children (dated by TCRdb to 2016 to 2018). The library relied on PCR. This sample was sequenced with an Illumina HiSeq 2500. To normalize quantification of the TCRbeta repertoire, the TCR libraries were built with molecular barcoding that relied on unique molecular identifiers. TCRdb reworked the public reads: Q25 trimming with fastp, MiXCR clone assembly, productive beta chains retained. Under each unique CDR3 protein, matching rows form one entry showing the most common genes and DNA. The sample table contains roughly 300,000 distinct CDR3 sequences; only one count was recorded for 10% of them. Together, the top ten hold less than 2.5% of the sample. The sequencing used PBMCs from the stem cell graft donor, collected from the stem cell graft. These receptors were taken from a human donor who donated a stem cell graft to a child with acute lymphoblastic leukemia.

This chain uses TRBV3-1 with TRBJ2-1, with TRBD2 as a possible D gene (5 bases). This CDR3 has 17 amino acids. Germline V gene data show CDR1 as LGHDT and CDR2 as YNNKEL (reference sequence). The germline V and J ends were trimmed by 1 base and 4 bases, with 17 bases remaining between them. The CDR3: CASSQVTYSGEYNEQFF. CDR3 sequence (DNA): TGTGCCAGCAGCCAAGTTACCTATTCCGGGGAATACAATGAGCAGTTCTTC.

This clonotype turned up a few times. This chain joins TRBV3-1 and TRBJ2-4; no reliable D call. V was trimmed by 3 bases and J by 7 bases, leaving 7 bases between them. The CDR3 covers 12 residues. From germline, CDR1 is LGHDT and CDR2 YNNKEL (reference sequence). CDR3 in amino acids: CASSHIDNIQYF. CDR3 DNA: TGTGCCAGCAGCCATATAGACAACATTCAGTACTTC.

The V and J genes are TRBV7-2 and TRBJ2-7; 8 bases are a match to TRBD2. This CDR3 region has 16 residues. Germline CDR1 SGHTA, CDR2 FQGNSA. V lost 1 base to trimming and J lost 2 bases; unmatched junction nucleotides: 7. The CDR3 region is CASSLGGGLVAYEQYF. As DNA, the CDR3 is TGTGCCAGCAGCTTAGGGGGGGGACTAGTGGCCTACGAGCAGTACTTC.

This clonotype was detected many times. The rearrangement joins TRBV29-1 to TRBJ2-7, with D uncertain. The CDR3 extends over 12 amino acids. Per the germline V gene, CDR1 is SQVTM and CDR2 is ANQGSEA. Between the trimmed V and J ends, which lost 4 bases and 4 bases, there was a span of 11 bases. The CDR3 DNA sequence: TGCAGCGTTGTGACCAATCGGTACGAGCAGTACTTC. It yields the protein CSVVTNRYEQYF.

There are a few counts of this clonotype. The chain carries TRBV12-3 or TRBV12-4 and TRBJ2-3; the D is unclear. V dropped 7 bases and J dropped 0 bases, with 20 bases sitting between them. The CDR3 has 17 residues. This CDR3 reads CASTPNSAPTSTDTQYF. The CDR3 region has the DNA TGTGCCAGCACCCCCAATTCGGCTCCTACTAGCACAGATACGCAGTATTTT.

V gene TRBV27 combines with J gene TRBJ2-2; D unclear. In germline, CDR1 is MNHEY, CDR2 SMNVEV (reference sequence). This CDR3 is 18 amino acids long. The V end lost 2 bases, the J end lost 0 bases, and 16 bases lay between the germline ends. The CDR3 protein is CASSLQQAAIANTGELFF. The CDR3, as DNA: TGTGCCAGCAGTTTACAACAAGCAGCCATAGCGAACACCGGGGAGCTGTTTTTT.

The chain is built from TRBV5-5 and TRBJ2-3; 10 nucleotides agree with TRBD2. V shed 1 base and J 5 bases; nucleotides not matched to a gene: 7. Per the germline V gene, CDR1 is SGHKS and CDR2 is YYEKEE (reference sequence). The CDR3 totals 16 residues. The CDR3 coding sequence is TGTGCCAGCAGCTTGCCGTCTAGCGGGAGCGTAGATACGCAGTATTTT. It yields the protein CASSLPSSGSVDTQYF. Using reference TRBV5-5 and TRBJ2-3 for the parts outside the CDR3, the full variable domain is DAGVTQSPTHLIKTRGQQVTLRCSPISGHKSVSWYQQVLGQGPQFIFQYYEKEERGRGNFPDRFSARQFPNYSSELNVNALLLGDSALYLCASSLPSSGSVDTQYFGPGTRLTVL.

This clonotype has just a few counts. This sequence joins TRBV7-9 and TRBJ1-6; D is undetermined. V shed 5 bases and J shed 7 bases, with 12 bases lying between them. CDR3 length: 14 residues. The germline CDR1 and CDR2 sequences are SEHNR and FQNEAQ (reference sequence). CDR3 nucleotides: TGTGCCAGCAGCCCGCCCCGAGCGAATTCACCCCTCCACTTT. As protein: CASSPPRANSPLHF.

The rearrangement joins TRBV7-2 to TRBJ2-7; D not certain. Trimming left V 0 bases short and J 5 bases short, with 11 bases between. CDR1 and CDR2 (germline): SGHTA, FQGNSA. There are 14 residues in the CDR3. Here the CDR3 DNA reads TGTGCCAGCAGCTTAGCGACTCGGTTGGACGAGCAGTACTTC. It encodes CASSLATRLDEQYF.

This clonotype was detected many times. The CDR3 coding sequence is TGTGCCAGCAGTTTAGGACAGGTGAACACCGGGGAGCTGTTTTTT. Its protein product is CASSLGQVNTGELFF. The V and J genes are TRBV28 and TRBJ2-2, with TRBD1 matching 7 bases. CDR1 and CDR2 from the germline V gene are MDHEN and SYDVKM. The CDR3 is made up of 15 amino acids. V trimming: 2 bases; J trimming: 1 base; junction bases outside the gene matches: 1.

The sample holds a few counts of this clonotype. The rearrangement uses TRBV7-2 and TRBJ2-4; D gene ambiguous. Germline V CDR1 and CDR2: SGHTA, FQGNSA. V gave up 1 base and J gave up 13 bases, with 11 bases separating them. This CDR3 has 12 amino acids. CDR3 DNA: TGTGCCAGCAGCTTAGTTTTATCTTTCCAGTACTTC. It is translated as CASSLVLSFQYF.

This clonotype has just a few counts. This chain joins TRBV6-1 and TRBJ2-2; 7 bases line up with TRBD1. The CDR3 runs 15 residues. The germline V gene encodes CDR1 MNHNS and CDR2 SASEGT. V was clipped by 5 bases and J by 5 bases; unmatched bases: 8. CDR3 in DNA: TGTGCCAGCAGTCAGGGGACAGCCCCTACCGGGGAGCTGTTTTTT. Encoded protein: CASSQGTAPTGELFF.

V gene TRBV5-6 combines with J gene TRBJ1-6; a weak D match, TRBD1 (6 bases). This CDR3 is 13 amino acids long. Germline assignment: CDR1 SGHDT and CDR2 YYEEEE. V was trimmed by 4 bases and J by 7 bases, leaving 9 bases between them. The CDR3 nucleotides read TGTGCCAGCAGCCGGAGGGGGAATTCACCCCTCCACTTT. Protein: CASSRRGNSPLHF.

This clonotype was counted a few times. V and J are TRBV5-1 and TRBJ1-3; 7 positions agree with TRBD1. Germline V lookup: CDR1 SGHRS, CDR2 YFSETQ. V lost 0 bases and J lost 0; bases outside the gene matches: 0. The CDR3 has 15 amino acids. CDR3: CASSLGDSSGNTIYF. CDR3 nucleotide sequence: TGCGCCAGCAGCTTGGGGGACAGCTCTGGAAACACCATATATTTT.

The CDR3 is CASSIRGGGANEQFF. The DNA of the CDR3 is TGTGCCAGCAGTATCCGCGGGGGAGGGGCAAATGAGCAGTTCTTC. The genes are TRBV27 and TRBJ2-1; 7 bases are a match to TRBD2. The CDR3 is 15 amino acids. The V and J ends lost 5 bases and 7 bases, in that order; junction bases with no gene match: 11. Germline CDR1 reads MNHEY; CDR2 reads SMNVEV (reference sequence).

The CDR3 sequence: CASIGMDSYEQYF. CDR3 in DNA: TGTGCCAGCATCGGCATGGACTCCTACGAGCAGTACTTC. The chain links TRBV28 to TRBJ2-7, with D unclear. Germline loops: CDR1 MDHEN, CDR2 SYDVKM. This CDR3 is 13 amino acids long. Trimming left V 7 bases short and J 0 bases short, with 10 bases between.

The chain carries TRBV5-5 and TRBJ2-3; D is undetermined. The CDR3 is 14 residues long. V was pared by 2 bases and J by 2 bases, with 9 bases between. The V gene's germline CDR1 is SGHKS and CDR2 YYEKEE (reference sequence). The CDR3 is CASSFGSYTDTQYF. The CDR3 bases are TGTGCCAGCAGCTTCGGCAGTTACACAGATACGCAGTATTTT.